This T cell receptor beta chain was recorded in a study of blood T cells in healthy people across ages. Study-level points and caveats: There were more naive CD4+ cells and higher diversity in long-lived donors than in aged donors.

The CDR3 is 15 amino acids. V lost 7 bases and J 3 bases, leaving 16 bases between the germline ends. Germline lookup yields CDR1 SQVTM and CDR2 ANQGSEA. Each sample had at least 6 million PBMCs isolated. As regards this clonotype: Its antigen remains unidentified.

Primed by a sample-barcoded 5' primer and a J-beta primer mix, a second PCR proceeded for roughly 7 to 12 cycles. TCRdb recomputed calls from the 5' RACE reads with MiXCR, one row per CDR3 protein. Among 600,000 to 1,000,000 distinct CDR3 sequences, roughly 60% were seen once, and the ten largest hold roughly 20%. Sequences were obtained from blood. The chain joins TRBV29-1 to TRBJ2-6; D not certain. The TCR sequence derives from a man in his thirties or forties in good health. The CDR3, as DNA: TGCAGCGGGCTTTGGGCAATCAGTGGGGCCAACGTCCTGACTTTC. As protein: CSGLWAISGANVLTF.